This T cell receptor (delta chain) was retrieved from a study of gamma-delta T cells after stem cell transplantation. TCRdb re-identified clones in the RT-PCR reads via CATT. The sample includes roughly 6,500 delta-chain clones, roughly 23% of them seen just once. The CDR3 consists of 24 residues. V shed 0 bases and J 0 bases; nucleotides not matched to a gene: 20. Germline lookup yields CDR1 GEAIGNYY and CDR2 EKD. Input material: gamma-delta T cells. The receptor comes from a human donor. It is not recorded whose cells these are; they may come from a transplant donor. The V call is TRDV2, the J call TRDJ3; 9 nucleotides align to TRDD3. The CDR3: CACDTVQKALHWGNRSWDTRQMFF. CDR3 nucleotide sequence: TGTGCCTGTGACACCGTCCAAAAGGCACTTCACTGGGGGAACCGCTCCTGGGACACCCGACAGATGTTTTTC.